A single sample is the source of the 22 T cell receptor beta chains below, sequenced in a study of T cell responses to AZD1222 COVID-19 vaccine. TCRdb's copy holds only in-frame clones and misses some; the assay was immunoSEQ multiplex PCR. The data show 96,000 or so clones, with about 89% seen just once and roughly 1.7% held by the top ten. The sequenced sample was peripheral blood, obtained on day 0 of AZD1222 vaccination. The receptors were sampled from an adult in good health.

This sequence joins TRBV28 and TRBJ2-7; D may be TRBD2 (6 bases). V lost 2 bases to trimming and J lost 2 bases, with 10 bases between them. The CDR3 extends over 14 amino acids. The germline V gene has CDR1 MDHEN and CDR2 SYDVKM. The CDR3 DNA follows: TGTGCCAGCAGTTTACTCGGGACTCCCTACGAGCAGTACTTC. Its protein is CASSLLGTPYEQYF.

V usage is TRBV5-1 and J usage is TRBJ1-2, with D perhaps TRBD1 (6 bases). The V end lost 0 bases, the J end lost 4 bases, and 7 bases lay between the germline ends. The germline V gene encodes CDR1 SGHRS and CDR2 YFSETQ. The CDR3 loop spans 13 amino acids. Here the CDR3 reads CASSLAQGYGYTF. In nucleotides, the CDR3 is TGCGCCAGCAGCTTGGCACAGGGCTATGGCTACACCTTC.

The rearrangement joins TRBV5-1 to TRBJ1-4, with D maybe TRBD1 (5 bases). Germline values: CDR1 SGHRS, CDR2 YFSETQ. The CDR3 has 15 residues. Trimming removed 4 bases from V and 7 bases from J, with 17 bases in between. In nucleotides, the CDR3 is TGCGCCAGCAGCATTCAGGGTTTGATGGGTGAAAAACTGTTTTTT. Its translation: CASSIQGLMGEKLFF. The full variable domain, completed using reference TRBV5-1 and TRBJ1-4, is KAGVTQTPRYLIKTRGQQVTLSCSPISGHRSVSWYQQTPGQGLQFLFEYFSETQRNKGNFPGRFSGRQFSNSRSEMNVSTLELGDSALYLCASSIQGLMGEKLFFGSGTQLSVL.

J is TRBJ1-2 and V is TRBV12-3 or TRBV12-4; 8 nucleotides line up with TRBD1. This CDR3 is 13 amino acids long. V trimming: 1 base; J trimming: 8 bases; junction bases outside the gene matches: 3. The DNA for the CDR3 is TGTGCCAGCAGTTTAGGACAGGGGTACGGCTACACCTTC. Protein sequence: CASSLGQGYGYTF.

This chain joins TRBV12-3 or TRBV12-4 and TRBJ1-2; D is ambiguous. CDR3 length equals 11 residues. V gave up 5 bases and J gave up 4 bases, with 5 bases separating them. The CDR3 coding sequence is TGTGCCAGCAGTGGGGTCTATGGCTACACCTTC. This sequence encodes CASSGVYGYTF.

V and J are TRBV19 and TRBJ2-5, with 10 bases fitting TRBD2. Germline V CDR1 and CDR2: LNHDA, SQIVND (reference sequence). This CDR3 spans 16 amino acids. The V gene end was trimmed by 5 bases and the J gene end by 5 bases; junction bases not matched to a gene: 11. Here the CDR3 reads CASSPGVAGGRETQYF. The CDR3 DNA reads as TGTGCCAGTAGTCCTGGGGTAGCGGGGGGCCGGGAGACCCAGTACTTC. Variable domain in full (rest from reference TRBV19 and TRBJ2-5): DGGITQSPKYLFRKEGQNVTLSCEQNLNHDAMYWYRQDPGQGLRLIYYSQIVNDFQKGDIAEGYSVSREKKESFPLTVTSAQKNPTAFYLCASSPGVAGGRETQYFGPGTRLLVL.

DNA for the CDR3: TGTGCCAGCAGCTTAGAGGGTCCGGGGCCCCAGCATTTT. Its translation: CASSLEGPGPQHF. The gene calls are TRBV7-2 and TRBJ1-5; no reliable D call. Germline-derived CDR1 and CDR2 are SGHTA and FQGNSA. The CDR3 totals 13 residues. Trimming left V 1 base short and J 9 bases short, with 10 bases between.

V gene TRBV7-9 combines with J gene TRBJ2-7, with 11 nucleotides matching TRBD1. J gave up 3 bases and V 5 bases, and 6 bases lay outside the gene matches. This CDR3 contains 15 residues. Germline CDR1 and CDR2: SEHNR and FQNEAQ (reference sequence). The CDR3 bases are TGTGCCAGCAGCCTAGGACAGGGGGCGATCTACGAGCAGTACTTC. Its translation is CASSLGQGAIYEQYF.

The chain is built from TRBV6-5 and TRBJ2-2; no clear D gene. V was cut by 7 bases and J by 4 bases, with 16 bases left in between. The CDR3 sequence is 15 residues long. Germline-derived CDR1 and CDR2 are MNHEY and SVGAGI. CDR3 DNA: TGTGCCAGCACTTCGGAAGGCACGGTCACCGGGGAGCTGTTTTTT. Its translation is CASTSEGTVTGELFF.

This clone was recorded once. DNA of the CDR3: TGTGCCAGCTCACCAGGGACCCCGTACCAAGAGACCCAGTACTTC. Translated: CASSPGTPYQETQYF. The chain has TRBV18 and TRBJ2-5; the D call may be TRBD1 or TRBD2 (5 bases each). Germline CDR1 KGHSH, CDR2 LQKENI. The CDR3 totals 15 residues. V lost 2 bases and J lost 0, with 10 bases in between.

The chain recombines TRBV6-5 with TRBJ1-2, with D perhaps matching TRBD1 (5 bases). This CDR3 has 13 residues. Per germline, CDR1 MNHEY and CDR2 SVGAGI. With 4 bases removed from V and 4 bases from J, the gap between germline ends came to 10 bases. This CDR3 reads CASSWDGVYGYTF. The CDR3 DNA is TGTGCCAGCAGTTGGGACGGCGTCTATGGCTACACCTTC.

As DNA, the CDR3 is TGTGCCAGCAGCGTGCAACAGGGGATCACAGATACGCAGTATTTT. Translated: CASSVQQGITDTQYF. This sequence joins TRBV9 and TRBJ2-3, with TRBD1 identical over 7 bases. Trimming at V came to 2 bases and at J to 2 bases, leaving 5 bases not matched to a gene. The CDR3 extends over 15 amino acids. Germline CDR1 reads SGDLS; CDR2 reads YYNGEE.

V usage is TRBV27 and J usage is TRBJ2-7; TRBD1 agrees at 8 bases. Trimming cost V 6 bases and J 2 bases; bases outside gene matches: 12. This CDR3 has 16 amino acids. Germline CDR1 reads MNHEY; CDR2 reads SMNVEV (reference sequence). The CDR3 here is CASSRVSTGAPYEQYF. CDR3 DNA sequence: TGTGCCAGCAGCCGGGTGTCGACAGGGGCACCCTACGAGCAGTACTTC.

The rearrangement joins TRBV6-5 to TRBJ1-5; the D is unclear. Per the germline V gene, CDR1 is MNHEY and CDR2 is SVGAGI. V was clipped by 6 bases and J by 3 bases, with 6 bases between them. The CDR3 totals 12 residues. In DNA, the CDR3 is TGTGCCAGCAGGCAGACCAATCAGCCCCAGCATTTT. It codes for CASRQTNQPQHF.

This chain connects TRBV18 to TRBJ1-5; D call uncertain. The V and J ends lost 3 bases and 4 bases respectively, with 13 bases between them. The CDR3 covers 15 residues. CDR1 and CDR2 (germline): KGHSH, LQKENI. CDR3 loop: CASSPDEDSNQPQHF. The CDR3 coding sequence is TGTGCCAGCTCACCCGACGAGGATTCAAATCAGCCCCAGCATTTT.

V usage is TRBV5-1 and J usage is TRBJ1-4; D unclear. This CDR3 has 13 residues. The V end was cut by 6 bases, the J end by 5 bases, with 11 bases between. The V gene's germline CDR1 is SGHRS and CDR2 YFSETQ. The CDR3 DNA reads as TGCGCCAGCACTTCAGGACCGAATGAAAAACTGTTTTTT. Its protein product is CASTSGPNEKLFF.

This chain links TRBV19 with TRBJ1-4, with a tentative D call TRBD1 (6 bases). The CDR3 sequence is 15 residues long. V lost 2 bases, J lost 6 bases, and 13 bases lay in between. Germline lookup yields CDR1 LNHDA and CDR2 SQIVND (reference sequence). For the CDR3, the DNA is TGTGCCAGTAGTATAAGAGGCAGGGGAGATGAAAAACTGTTTTTT. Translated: CASSIRGRGDEKLFF.

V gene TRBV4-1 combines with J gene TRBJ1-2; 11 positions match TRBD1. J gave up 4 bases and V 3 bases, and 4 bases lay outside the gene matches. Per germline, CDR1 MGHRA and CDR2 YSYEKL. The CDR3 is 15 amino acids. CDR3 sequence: CASSQAGTGGYGYTF. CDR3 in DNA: TGCGCCAGCAGCCAGGCCGGGACAGGGGGCTATGGCTACACCTTC.

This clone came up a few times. The CDR3 DNA is TGTGCCAGCAGCTTATTCTGGGGGAACACTGAAGCTTTCTTT. Its translation: CASSLFWGNTEAFF. V usage is TRBV7-9 and J usage is TRBJ1-1; D is uncertain. This CDR3 contains 14 residues. Per germline, CDR1 SEHNR and CDR2 FQNEAQ (reference sequence). Deletions cut 2 bases from V and 1 base from J, with 8 bases between. The full variable domain, its missing parts supplied by reference TRBV7-9 and TRBJ1-1, is DTGVSQNPRHKITKRGQNVTFRCDPISEHNRLYWYRQTLGQGPEFLTYFQNEAQLEKSRLLSDRFSAERPKGSFSTLEIQRTEQGDSAMYLCASSLFWGNTEAFFGQGTRLTVV.

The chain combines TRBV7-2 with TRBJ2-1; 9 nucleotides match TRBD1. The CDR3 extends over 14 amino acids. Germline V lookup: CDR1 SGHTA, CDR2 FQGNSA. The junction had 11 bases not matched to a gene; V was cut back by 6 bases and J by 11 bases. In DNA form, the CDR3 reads TGTGCCAGCAGTCCAGCGGGGACAGGGTATCAGCAGTTCTTC. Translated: CASSPAGTGYQQFF.

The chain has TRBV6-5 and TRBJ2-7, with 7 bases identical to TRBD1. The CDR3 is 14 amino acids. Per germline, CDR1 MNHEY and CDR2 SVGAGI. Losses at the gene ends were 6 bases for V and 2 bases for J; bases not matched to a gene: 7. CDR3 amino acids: CASRIRDSPYEQYF. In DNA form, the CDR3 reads TGTGCCAGCAGAATTAGGGACAGCCCCTACGAGCAGTACTTC.

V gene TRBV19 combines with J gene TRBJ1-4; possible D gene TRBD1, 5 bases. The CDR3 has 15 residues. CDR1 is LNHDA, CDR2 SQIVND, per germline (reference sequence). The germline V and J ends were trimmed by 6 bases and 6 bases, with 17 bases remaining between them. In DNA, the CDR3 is TGTGCCAGTAGCTTCACAGGAGGAGCTTATGAAAAACTGTTTTTT. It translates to CASSFTGGAYEKLFF.